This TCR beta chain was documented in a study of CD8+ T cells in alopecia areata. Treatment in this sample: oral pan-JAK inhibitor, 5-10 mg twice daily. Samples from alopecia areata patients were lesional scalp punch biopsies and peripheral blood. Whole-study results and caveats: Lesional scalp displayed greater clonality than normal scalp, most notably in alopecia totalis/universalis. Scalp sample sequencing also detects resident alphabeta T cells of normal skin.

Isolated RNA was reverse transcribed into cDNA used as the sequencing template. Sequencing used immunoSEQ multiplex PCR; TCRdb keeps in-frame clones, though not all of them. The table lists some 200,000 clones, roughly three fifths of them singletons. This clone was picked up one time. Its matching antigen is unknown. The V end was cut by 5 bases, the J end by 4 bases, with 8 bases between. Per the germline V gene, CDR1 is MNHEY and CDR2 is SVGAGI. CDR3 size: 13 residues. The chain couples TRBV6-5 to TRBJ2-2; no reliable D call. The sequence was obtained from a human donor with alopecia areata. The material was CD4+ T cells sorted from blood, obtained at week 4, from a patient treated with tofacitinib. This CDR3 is CASSVVLTGELFF. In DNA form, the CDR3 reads TGTGCCAGCAGTGTGGTGCTCACCGGGGAGCTGTTTTTT.